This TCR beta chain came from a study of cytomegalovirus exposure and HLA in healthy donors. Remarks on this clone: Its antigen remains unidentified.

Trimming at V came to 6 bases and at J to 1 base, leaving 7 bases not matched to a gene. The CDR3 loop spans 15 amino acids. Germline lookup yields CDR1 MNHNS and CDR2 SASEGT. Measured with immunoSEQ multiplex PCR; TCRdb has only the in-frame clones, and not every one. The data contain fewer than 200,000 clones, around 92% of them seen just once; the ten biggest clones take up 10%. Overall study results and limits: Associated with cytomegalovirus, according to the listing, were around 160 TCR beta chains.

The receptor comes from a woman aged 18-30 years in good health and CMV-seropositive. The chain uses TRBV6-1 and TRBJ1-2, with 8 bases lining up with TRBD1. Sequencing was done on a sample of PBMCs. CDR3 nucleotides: TGTGCCAGCAGCCGACAGGGGAACGGTAACTATGGCTACACCTTC. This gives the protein CASSRQGNGNYGYTF.